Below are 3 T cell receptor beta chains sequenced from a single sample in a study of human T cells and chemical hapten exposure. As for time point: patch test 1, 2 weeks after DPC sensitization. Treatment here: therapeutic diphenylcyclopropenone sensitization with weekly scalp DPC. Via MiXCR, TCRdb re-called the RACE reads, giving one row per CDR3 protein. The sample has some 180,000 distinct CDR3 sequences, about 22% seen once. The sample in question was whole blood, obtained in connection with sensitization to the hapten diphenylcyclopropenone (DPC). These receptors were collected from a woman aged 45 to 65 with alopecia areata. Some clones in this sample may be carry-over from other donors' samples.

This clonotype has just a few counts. For the CDR3, the DNA is TGTGCCAGCACTCCCCGGGGGCCCACAGATACGCAGTATTTT. It codes for CASTPRGPTDTQYF. This chain links TRBV11-2 with TRBJ2-3; D tentatively fits TRBD1 or TRBD2 (6 bases each). The V end was cut by 7 bases, the J end by 2 bases, with 13 bases between. Germline V CDR1 and CDR2: SGHAT, FQNNGV. The CDR3 is 14 residues long.

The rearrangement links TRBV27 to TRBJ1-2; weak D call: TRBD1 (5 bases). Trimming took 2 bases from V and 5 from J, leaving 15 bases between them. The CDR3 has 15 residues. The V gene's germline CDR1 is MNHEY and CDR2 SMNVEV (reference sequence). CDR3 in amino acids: CASSLSPGMGYGYTF. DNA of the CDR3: TGTGCCAGCAGTTTAAGCCCAGGGATGGGATATGGCTACACCTTC.

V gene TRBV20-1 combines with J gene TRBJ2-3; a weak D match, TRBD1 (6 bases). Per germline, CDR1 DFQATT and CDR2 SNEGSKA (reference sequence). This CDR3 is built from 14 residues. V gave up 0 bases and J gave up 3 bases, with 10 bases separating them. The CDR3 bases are TGCAGTGCTAGAGATGGGGGCAGAACAGATACGCAGTATTTT. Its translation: CSARDGGRTDTQYF.